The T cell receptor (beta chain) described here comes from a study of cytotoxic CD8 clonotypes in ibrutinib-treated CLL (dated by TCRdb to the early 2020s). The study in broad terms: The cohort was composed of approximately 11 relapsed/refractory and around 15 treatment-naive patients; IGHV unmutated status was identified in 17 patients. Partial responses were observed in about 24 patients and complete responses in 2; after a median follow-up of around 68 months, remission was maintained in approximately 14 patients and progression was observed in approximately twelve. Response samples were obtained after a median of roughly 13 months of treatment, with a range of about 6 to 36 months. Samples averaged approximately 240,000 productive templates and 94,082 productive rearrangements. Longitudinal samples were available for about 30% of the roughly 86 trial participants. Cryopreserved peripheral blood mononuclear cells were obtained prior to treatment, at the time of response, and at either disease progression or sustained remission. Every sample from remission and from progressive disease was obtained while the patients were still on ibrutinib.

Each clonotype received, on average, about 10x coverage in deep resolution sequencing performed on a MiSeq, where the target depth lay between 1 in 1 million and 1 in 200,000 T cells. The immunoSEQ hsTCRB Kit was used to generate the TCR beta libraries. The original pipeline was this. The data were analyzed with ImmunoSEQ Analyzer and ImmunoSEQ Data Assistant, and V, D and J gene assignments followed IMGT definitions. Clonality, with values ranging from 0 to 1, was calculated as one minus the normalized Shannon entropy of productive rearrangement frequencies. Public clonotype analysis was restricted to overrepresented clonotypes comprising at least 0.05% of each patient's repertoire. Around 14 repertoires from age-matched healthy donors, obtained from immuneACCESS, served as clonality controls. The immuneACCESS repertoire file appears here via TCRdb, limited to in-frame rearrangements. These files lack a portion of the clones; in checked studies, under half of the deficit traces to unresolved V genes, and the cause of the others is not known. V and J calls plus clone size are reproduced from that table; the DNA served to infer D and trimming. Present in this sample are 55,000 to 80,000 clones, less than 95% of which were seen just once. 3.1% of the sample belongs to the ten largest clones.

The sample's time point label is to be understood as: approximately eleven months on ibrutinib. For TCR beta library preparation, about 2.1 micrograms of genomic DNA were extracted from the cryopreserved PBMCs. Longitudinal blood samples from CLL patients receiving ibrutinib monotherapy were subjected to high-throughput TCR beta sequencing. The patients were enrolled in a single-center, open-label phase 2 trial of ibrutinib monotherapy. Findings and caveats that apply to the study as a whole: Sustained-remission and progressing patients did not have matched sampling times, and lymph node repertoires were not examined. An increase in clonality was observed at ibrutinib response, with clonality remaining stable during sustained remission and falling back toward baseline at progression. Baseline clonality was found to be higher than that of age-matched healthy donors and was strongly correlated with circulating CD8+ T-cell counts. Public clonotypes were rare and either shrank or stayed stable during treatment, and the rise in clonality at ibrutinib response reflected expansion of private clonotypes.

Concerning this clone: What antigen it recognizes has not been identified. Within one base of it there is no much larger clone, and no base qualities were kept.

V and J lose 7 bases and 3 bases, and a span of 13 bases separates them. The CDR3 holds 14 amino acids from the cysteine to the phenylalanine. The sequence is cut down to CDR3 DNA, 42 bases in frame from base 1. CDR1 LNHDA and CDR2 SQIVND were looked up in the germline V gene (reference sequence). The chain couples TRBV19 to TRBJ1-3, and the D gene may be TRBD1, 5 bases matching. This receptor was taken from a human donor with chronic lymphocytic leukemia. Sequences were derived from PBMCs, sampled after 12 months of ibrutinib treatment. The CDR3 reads CASITGQGGNTIYF. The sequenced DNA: TGTGCCAGTATCACTGGTCAGGGTGGAAACACCATATATTTT.